These 26 T cell receptor beta chains share one sample of origin, sequenced in a study of T cell responses to AZD1222 COVID-19 vaccine. Data came from immunoSEQ multiplex PCR; TCRdb stores just in-frame clones and leaves some out. The data hold about 180,000 clones, with around 88% observed a single time. Source: peripheral blood, taken 28 days after the second AZD1222 dose. The receptor source for this set is an adult who received the AZD1222 COVID-19 vaccine.

V gene TRBV28 combines with J gene TRBJ2-5; 8 nucleotides line up with TRBD2. Germline trimming cut 4 bases from V and 4 bases from J; bases unmatched to any gene: 11. The CDR3 sequence is 16 residues long. CDR1 MDHEN and CDR2 SYDVKM come from the germline V gene. CDR3 amino acids: CASSSPRGGVGETQYF. Written as DNA, the CDR3 is TGTGCCAGCAGTTCCCCCCGGGGGGGGGTGGGAGAGACCCAGTACTTC.

This chain links TRBV5-6 with TRBJ2-5, with D possibly TRBD1 on 5 matching bases. Germline CDR1 SGHDT, CDR2 YYEEEE. The CDR3 covers 13 residues. With 1 base removed from V and 3 bases from J, the gap between germline ends came to 7 bases. This CDR3 is CASSLQGEETQYF. The CDR3 nucleotides are TGTGCCAGCAGCTTGCAGGGTGAAGAGACCCAGTACTTC.

The rearrangement joins TRBV20-1 to TRBJ2-7; D may correspond to TRBD1 or TRBD2 (6 bases each). CDR1 DFQATT and CDR2 SNEGSKA come from the germline V gene (reference sequence). V dropped 4 bases and J dropped 5 bases, with 9 bases sitting between them. There are 11 residues in the CDR3. CDR3 protein: CSANREDEQYF. The CDR3, as DNA: TGCAGTGCTAACAGGGAGGACGAGCAGTACTTC.

This chain connects TRBV2 to TRBJ1-1; D ambiguous. The CDR3 has 13 residues. The V and J ends lost 6 bases and 8 bases respectively, with 16 bases between them. Germline loops: CDR1 SNHLY, CDR2 FYNNEI. This chain's CDR3 is CASRGMIGSEAFF. The CDR3 DNA sequence: TGTGCCAGCAGGGGCATGATCGGAAGCGAAGCTTTCTTT.

The CDR3 loop is CASSGTVQETQYF. CDR3 DNA sequence: TGTGCCAGTAGCGGGACAGTCCAAGAGACCCAGTACTTC. The chain joins TRBV19 to TRBJ2-5; 7 bases map to TRBD1. Losses at the gene ends were 6 bases for V and 1 base for J; bases not matched to a gene: 2. Germline loops: CDR1 LNHDA, CDR2 SQIVND (reference sequence). The CDR3 has 13 amino acids.

V gene TRBV5-1 combines with J gene TRBJ2-1, with 8 bases that match TRBD2. After removal of 4 bases from V and 6 bases from J, the junction contained 6 bases not matched to a gene. The CDR3 extends over 14 amino acids. CDR1 is SGHRS, CDR2 YFSETQ, per germline. CDR3 protein: CASSTSGTSNEQFF. DNA for the CDR3: TGCGCCAGCAGCACGTCCGGGACTAGCAATGAGCAGTTCTTC.

The rearrangement uses TRBV29-1 and TRBJ1-3; D gene unclear. Deletions cut 3 bases from V and 7 bases from J, with 7 bases between. There are 11 residues in the CDR3. Germline V CDR1 and CDR2: SQVTM, ANQGSEA. The CDR3 spells CSVEVQNTIYF. The CDR3 region has the DNA TGCAGCGTTGAGGTTCAGAACACCATATATTTT.

This clone showed up just once. The chain employs TRBV12-5 and TRBJ2-3; TRBD2 aligns across 7 bases. The CDR3 has 16 amino acids. Germline V CDR1 and CDR2: LGHNT, FRNRAP. The J segment lost 4 bases and the V segment lost 2 bases, leaving 9 bases of the junction unmatched. The CDR3 region has the DNA TGTGCTAGTGGTTTGTGGTCTACTAGCGACCCAGATACGCAGTATTTT. Translated: CASGLWSTSDPDTQYF.

The rearrangement links TRBV19 to TRBJ1-2; D may be TRBD1 (6 bases). Between the trimmed V and J ends, which lost 7 bases and 7 bases, there was a span of 19 bases. Germline CDR1 reads LNHDA; CDR2 reads SQIVND (reference sequence). The CDR3 consists of 14 residues. This CDR3 is CASNDQGRDSGYTF. The CDR3 DNA follows: TGTGCCAGTAACGACCAGGGGAGGGATAGTGGCTACACCTTC.

The J gene is TRBJ2-5, the V gene TRBV28, with D possibly being TRBD1 or TRBD2 (5 bases each). V lost 3 bases, J lost 2 bases, and 16 bases lay in between. Germline V lookup: CDR1 MDHEN, CDR2 SYDVKM. The length of the CDR3 is 16 residues. The CDR3: CASSFRRGALQETQYF. The CDR3 DNA reads as TGTGCCAGCAGTTTTCGTAGAGGGGCCCTACAAGAGACCCAGTACTTC.

The CDR3 DNA sequence: TGTGCCAGCAGTTTAAACGGGGGAGATCAGCCCCAGCATTTT. Residues: CASSLNGGDQPQHF. V and J are TRBV27 and TRBJ1-5, with a tentative D call TRBD1 (5 bases). Germline CDR1 reads MNHEY; CDR2 reads SMNVEV (reference sequence). V lost 2 bases, J lost 5 bases, and 10 bases lay in between. This CDR3 has 14 residues.

The chain joins TRBV7-2 to TRBJ2-5; D remains ambiguous. The CDR3 spans 16 residues. V was clipped by 1 base and J by 4 bases, with 16 bases between them. The germline CDR1 and CDR2 sequences are SGHTA and FQGNSA. For the CDR3, the DNA is TGTGCCAGCAGCTTAGGGTCGACAATAGGCCCAGAGACCCAGTACTTC. This translates into CASSLGSTIGPETQYF.

This clone occurred once. The V gene is TRBV7-9, the J gene TRBJ1-1, with TRBD1 matching over 8 bases. The CDR3 runs 16 residues. V gave up 5 bases and J gave up 0 bases; unmatched junction bases: 8. Germline CDR1 and CDR2: SEHNR and FQNEAQ (reference sequence). The CDR3 is CASSTLQGVVNTEAFF. For the CDR3, the DNA is TGTGCCAGCAGCACACTACAGGGGGTGGTGAACACTGAAGCTTTCTTT.

The sample holds one count of this clone. The chain carries TRBV19 and TRBJ2-5; no firm D call. CDR3 length: 13 residues. V dropped 3 bases and J dropped 4 bases, with 9 bases sitting between them. Per germline, CDR1 LNHDA and CDR2 SQIVND (reference sequence). As DNA, the CDR3 is TGTGCCAGTAGTATGCCGGGTGGAGAGACCCAGTACTTC. Protein sequence: CASSMPGGETQYF.

The chain joins TRBV7-2 to TRBJ2-5, with unresolved D. Trimming shortened V by 0 bases and J by 4 bases, and 9 bases separated the two germline ends. The length of the CDR3 is 14 residues. Germline V gives CDR1 SGHTA, CDR2 FQGNSA. The CDR3 DNA reads TGTGCCAGCAGCTTAGCGCGAGTTCGAGAGACCCAGTACTTC. The encoded protein is CASSLARVRETQYF.

This clone has only one observation. This chain links TRBV2 with TRBJ1-5, with 9 bases that match TRBD1. The CDR3 consists of 14 residues. Trimming took 3 bases from V and 6 from J; bases not matched to a gene: 3. CDR1 SNHLY and CDR2 FYNNEI come from the germline V gene. The chain's CDR3 is CASSDDRGTQPQHF. The CDR3 DNA sequence: TGTGCCAGCAGTGACGACAGGGGGACTCAGCCCCAGCATTTT. Supplemented by reference TRBV2 and TRBJ1-5, the full variable domain reads EPEVTQTPSHQVTQMGQEVILRCVPISNHLYFYWYRQILGQKVEFLVSFYNNEISEKSEIFDDQFSVERPDGSNFTLKIRSTKLEDSAMYFCASSDDRGTQPQHFGDGTRLSIL.

The CDR3 DNA reads TGTGCTAGTGGTTCGGACGGAAACTATGGCTACACCTTC. Its protein product is CASGSDGNYGYTF. The gene calls are TRBV12-5 and TRBJ1-2; D ambiguous. The germline V gene encodes CDR1 LGHNT and CDR2 FRNRAP. The CDR3 totals 13 residues. Deletions cut 4 bases from V and 2 bases from J, with 8 bases between.

V is TRBV7-3 and J is TRBJ2-2, with 7 positions matching TRBD1. Per the germline V gene, CDR1 is SGHTA and CDR2 is FQGTGA. Unmatched junction bases numbered 2, after V lost 4 bases and J lost 6 bases. The CDR3 spans 13 residues. The DNA for the CDR3 is TGTGCCAGCAGCTCACAGGGGTCCGGGGAGCTGTTTTTT. Encoded protein: CASSSQGSGELFF.

This chain connects TRBV7-3 to TRBJ1-1; a weak D match, TRBD1 (6 bases). V lost 4 bases to trimming and J lost 1 base, with 7 bases between them. The CDR3 is made up of 13 amino acids. Germline V gene sequence: CDR1 SGHTA, CDR2 FQGTGA. The CDR3 here is CASSWGQNTEAFF. CDR3 nucleotides: TGTGCCAGCAGCTGGGGACAGAACACTGAAGCTTTCTTT.

The chain employs TRBV5-1 and TRBJ1-4, with 7 bases that match TRBD1. V gave up 4 bases and J gave up 3 bases; unmatched junction bases: 12. CDR1 is SGHRS and CDR2 is YFSETQ in the germline V gene. The CDR3 is 17 amino acids. The DNA for the CDR3 is TGCGCCAGCAGCCTACAAGCGGCCGGGACAGCTAATGAAAAACTGTTTTTT. Protein: CASSLQAAGTANEKLFF.

The gene calls are TRBV6-2 or TRBV6-3 and TRBJ2-1; 8 nucleotides agree with TRBD1. V shed 2 bases and J 8 bases; nucleotides not matched to a gene: 8. Germline V gene sequence: CDR1 MNHEY, CDR2 SVGEGT. This CDR3 is 15 amino acids long. The CDR3 is CASSYLGQGFDEQFF. In DNA, the CDR3 is TGTGCCAGCAGTTACCTAGGACAGGGCTTCGATGAGCAGTTCTTC.

V usage is TRBV9 and J usage is TRBJ2-1; D uncertain. Trimming removed 0 bases from V and 6 bases from J, with 13 bases in between. Germline lookup yields CDR1 SGDLS and CDR2 YYNGEE. The CDR3 is 15 amino acids. DNA of the CDR3: TGTGCCAGCAGCGTAGGGTCTGGCCGAGGCAATGAGCAGTTCTTC. This codes for CASSVGSGRGNEQFF.

This clone was seen once. J is TRBJ1-4 and V is TRBV6-5; 7 positions match TRBD1. The V gene end was trimmed by 10 bases and the J gene end by 3 bases; junction bases not matched to a gene: 8. Germline V gives CDR1 MNHEY, CDR2 SVGAGI. The CDR3 has 14 amino acids. Here the CDR3 DNA reads TGTGCCACTCACGGCGGACAGGCTAATGAAAAACTGTTTTTT. Translation: CATHGGQANEKLFF.

The chain carries TRBV2 and TRBJ2-1; tentative D call: TRBD1 (6 bases). V lost 3 bases and J lost 4, with 10 bases in between. CDR3 size: 14 residues. Germline lookup yields CDR1 SNHLY and CDR2 FYNNEI. The CDR3, as DNA: TGTGCCAGCAGTGACACAGGGCTATACAATGAGCAGTTCTTC. This gives the protein CASSDTGLYNEQFF.

The rearrangement joins TRBV6-6 to TRBJ2-3; no clear D gene. Germline V gene data show CDR1 as MNHNY and CDR2 as SVGAGI (reference sequence). This CDR3 comprises 13 residues. The germline V and J ends were trimmed by 6 bases and 2 bases, with 9 bases remaining between them. The CDR3 bases are TGTGCCAGCAGCTTGCCCCCCACAGATACGCAGTATTTT. This sequence encodes CASSLPPTDTQYF.

The genes are TRBV19 and TRBJ1-4; possible D gene TRBD1, 5 bases. Germline CDR1 reads LNHDA; CDR2 reads SQIVND (reference sequence). The CDR3 has 16 amino acids. V dropped 4 bases and J dropped 5 bases, with 17 bases sitting between them. The CDR3 sequence is CASSTLQGVGNEKLFF. CDR3 sequence (DNA): TGTGCCAGTAGTACCCTCCAGGGAGTTGGAAATGAAAAACTGTTTTTT. The variable domain in full, with the rest retrieved from reference TRBV19 and TRBJ1-4, is DGGITQSPKYLFRKEGQNVTLSCEQNLNHDAMYWYRQDPGQGLRLIYYSQIVNDFQKGDIAEGYSVSREKKESFPLTVTSAQKNPTAFYLCASSTLQGVGNEKLFFGSGTQLSVL.